This T cell receptor beta chain was documented in a study of T cells in localized non-small cell lung cancer. Study observations and caveats: There was an association of higher blood T cell density with longer overall survival. Uninvolved adjacent lung, not tumor, had the highest T cell clonality. A median around 57 of the top 100 tumor clones appeared in adjacent lung.

Using immunoSEQ multiplex PCR, the repertoire was profiled, and TCRdb retains in-frame clones only, with some absent. The sample includes tens of thousands of clones, 70% to 90% of them seen just once. The length of the CDR3 is 15 residues. V lost 5 bases, J lost 3 bases, and 9 bases stayed unmatched. From germline, CDR1 is MGHRA and CDR2 YSYEKL. Of note for this clone: Its target is not known.

This receptor was obtained from a female donor of 60 years or more with stage I lung adenocarcinoma. Sequencing was performed on peripheral blood, taken before any cancer treatment. V gene TRBV4-1 combines with J gene TRBJ2-7, with 8 positions matching TRBD1. The CDR3 DNA is TGCGCCAGCAGCGCCGCGGGACAGGCCATCTACGAGCAGTACTTC. Translated: CASSAAGQAIYEQYF.